Each of the 31 T cell receptor beta chains below was sequenced from the same sample in a study of post-analysis software for immune sequencing data. The study's findings and limits: With TRBV5-6, TRBV5-1 and TRBV20-1 included, 4 to 6 TRBV segments were more frequent in patients than in controls.

These receptors are not linked to any known antigen. Unique molecular identifiers were present in the TCR beta cDNA libraries. TCRdb used MiXCR to reprocess the PCR reads, holding one entry per CDR3 protein. The table lists fewer than 850,000 distinct CDR3 sequences, about half of them singletons. The sample taken for sequencing was blood. These receptors were taken from a girl aged 5 to 17 with multiple sclerosis.

The chain combines TRBV2 with TRBJ2-4, with unresolved D. CDR1 SNHLY and CDR2 FYNNEI come from the germline V gene. The CDR3 has 15 residues. The V and J ends lost 4 bases and 0 bases respectively, with 10 bases between them. The CDR3 region is CASSGGSLAKNIQYF. The CDR3 DNA reads as TGTGCCAGCAGTGGGGGTAGCCTAGCCAAAAACATTCAGTACTTC.

The chain employs TRBV12-3 or TRBV12-4 and TRBJ1-1, with D perhaps TRBD1 (5 bases). V was pared by 3 bases and J by 4 bases, with 9 bases between. The CDR3 covers 13 residues. The CDR3 DNA sequence: TGTGCCAGCAGTTTTCGGGGGTTCACTGAAGCTTTCTTT. Translating gives CASSFRGFTEAFF.

The chain couples TRBV12-3 or TRBV12-4 to TRBJ2-3; 7 bases are a match to TRBD2. The CDR3 totals 15 residues. Trimming took 6 bases from V and 2 from J; bases not matched to a gene: 8. CDR3 sequence (DNA): TGTGCCAGCAGGGGTTTGGGAGGGACCACAGATACGCAGTATTTT. The encoded protein is CASRGLGGTTDTQYF.

In this sample, this clonotype turned up a few times. The J gene is TRBJ2-4, the V gene TRBV29-1, with D possibly matching TRBD2 (5 bases). The DNA end favors TRBJ2-7, so the J call may be wrong. The CDR3 contains 11 residues. CDR1 is SQVTM, CDR2 ANQGSEA, per germline. CDR3 DNA sequence: TGCAGCGTTGCTAGCAAACACGAGCAGTACTTC. Protein sequence: CSVASKHEQYF.

V and J are TRBV14 and TRBJ2-4; no clear D. Germline V gives CDR1 SGHDN, CDR2 FVKESK. This CDR3 region has 11 residues. V was trimmed by 2 bases and J by 9 bases, leaving 5 bases between them. The CDR3 protein is CASSQTPIQYF. The CDR3 nucleotides read TGTGCCAGCAGCCAAACCCCCATTCAGTACTTC.

V and J are TRBV9 and TRBJ2-3; possibly TRBD2 for D (5 bases). The CDR3 covers 16 residues. Germline CDR1 and CDR2: SGDLS and YYNGEE. Trimming cost V 0 bases and J 2 bases, with 13 bases left between them. CDR3 DNA: TGTGCCAGCAGCGTAGAGGCGGGCGGCAACACAGATACGCAGTATTTT. It translates to CASSVEAGGNTDTQYF.

The chain links TRBV7-9 to TRBJ2-1; possibly TRBD1 for D (5 bases). CDR1 is SEHNR, CDR2 FQNEAQ, per germline (reference sequence). Deletions cut 2 bases from V and 5 bases from J, with 13 bases between. The CDR3 is made up of 15 amino acids. The CDR3 loop reads CASSLPKQANNEQFF. The CDR3 DNA sequence: TGTGCCAGCAGCTTACCGAAACAGGCTAACAATGAGCAGTTCTTC.

This sequence joins TRBV11-2 and TRBJ2-7; TRBD1 might be the D (5 bases). Trimming took 5 bases from V and 6 from J, leaving 14 bases between them. CDR1 and CDR2 (germline): SGHAT, FQNNGV. This CDR3 is 13 amino acids long. The CDR3 protein is CASSHLVQAEQYF. The CDR3 coding sequence is TGTGCCAGCAGCCACCTAGTACAGGCCGAGCAGTACTTC.

Notes on this clonotype: Germline is not matched at one junction end, which may reflect a read error. This chain connects TRBV28 to TRBJ2-4; 7 bases are shared with TRBD2. The DNA end favors TRBJ2-7, so the J call may be wrong. The V gene's germline CDR1 is MDHEN and CDR2 SYDVKM. The CDR3 loop spans 15 amino acids. The CDR3 nucleotides are TGTGCCAACAGTTTATGGTTGGGGGGGGCCTACGAGCAGTACTTC. Translating it yields CANSLWLGGAYEQYF.

This clonotype occurred many times. The chain combines TRBV20-1 with TRBJ2-3, with unresolved D. CDR3 length: 14 residues. The germline CDR1 and CDR2 sequences are DFQATT and SNEGSKA (reference sequence). V was clipped by 7 bases and J by 8 bases, with 22 bases between them. The CDR3 DNA reads as TGCAGTGTAATCGAGGCTTCCTCGACGGTTACGCAGTATTTT. It encodes CSVIEASSTVTQYF.

The rearrangement links TRBV5-1 to TRBJ2-5; perhaps TRBD1 as D (6 bases). The CDR3 runs 16 residues. Germline V lookup: CDR1 SGHRS, CDR2 YFSETQ. Trimming took off 0 bases at V and 2 bases at J, with 14 bases between the two ends. The CDR3 here is CASSLGPTRGQETQYF. The DNA of the CDR3 is TGCGCCAGCAGCTTGGGGCCAACGAGGGGGCAAGAGACCCAGTACTTC.

The rearrangement uses TRBV2 and TRBJ2-4; 8 bases are a match to TRBD2. The V gene's germline CDR1 is SNHLY and CDR2 FYNNEI. V was pared by 7 bases and J by 8 bases, with 10 bases of the junction left unmatched. This CDR3 comprises 14 residues. In DNA, the CDR3 is TGTGCCAGCATAGCGGGGACCACCGGGGACATTCAGTACTTC. The encoded protein is CASIAGTTGDIQYF.

The chain couples TRBV20-1 to TRBJ2-5, with TRBD1 matching 7 bases. After removal of 1 base from V and 1 base from J, the junction contained 6 bases not matched to a gene. The CDR3 sequence is 15 residues long. Germline-derived CDR1 and CDR2 are DFQATT and SNEGSKA (reference sequence). The CDR3 DNA reads TGCAGTGCTAGAGTCGGGACAGATGTCCAAGAGACCCAGTACTTC. It codes for CSARVGTDVQETQYF.

This clonotype occurred a few times. The V gene is TRBV6-1, the J gene TRBJ2-7; 10 nucleotides match TRBD2. V lost 0 bases to trimming and J lost 8 bases; unmatched junction nucleotides: 4. CDR3 length: 14 amino acids. CDR1 and CDR2 (germline): MNHNS, SASEGT. CDR3 nucleotides: TGTGCCAGCAGTGAAGCCAGCGGGGGGGGGCAGCAGTACTTC. Protein sequence: CASSEASGGGQQYF.

V and J are TRBV5-1 and TRBJ2-3, with D perhaps TRBD1 (6 bases). V was clipped by 5 bases and J by 4 bases, with 11 bases between them. In germline, CDR1 is SGHRS, CDR2 YFSETQ. There are 13 residues in the CDR3. CDR3 DNA sequence: TGCGCCAGCAGACGGACAGATCCAGATACGCAGTATTTT. Its protein product is CASRRTDPDTQYF.

The V gene is TRBV6-1, the J gene TRBJ2-1; 11 bases are shared with TRBD2. In germline, CDR1 is MNHNS, CDR2 SASEGT. The CDR3 totals 17 residues. The V gene end was trimmed by 5 bases and the J gene end by 8 bases; junction bases not matched to a gene: 14. The chain's CDR3 is CASSRLLAGGGGDEQFF. The CDR3 DNA reads as TGTGCCAGCAGTCGACTTCTAGCGGGAGGAGGGGGCGATGAGCAGTTCTTC.

The V call is TRBV4-3, the J call TRBJ2-1; D possibly corresponds to TRBD2 (6 bases). V was cut by 1 base and J by 15 bases, with 10 bases left in between. This CDR3 is 11 amino acids long. From germline, CDR1 is LGHNA and CDR2 YSLEER. CDR3 loop: CASSQGGTWFF. As DNA, the CDR3 is TGCGCCAGCAGCCAAGGCGGGACTTGGTTCTTC.

CDR3 nucleotide sequence: TGTGCCAGCAGGTGGACCCCATCCTACAATGAGCAGTTCTTC. Its protein is CASRWTPSYNEQFF. The rearrangement uses TRBV12-3 or TRBV12-4 and TRBJ2-1; no clear D gene. V lost 6 bases and J lost 1, with 10 bases in between. The CDR3 extends over 14 amino acids.

V and J are TRBV4-1 and TRBJ2-4; possibly TRBD1 or TRBD2 for D (5 bases each). The DNA matches TRBJ2-7 better at its end, which makes the J call doubtful. Germline V gene sequence: CDR1 MGHRA, CDR2 YSYEKL. The CDR3 totals 15 residues. The DNA of the CDR3 is TGCGCCAGCAGCCACAGGGACGGCGGATCATACGAGCAGTACTTC. Amino acid sequence: CASSHRDGGSYEQYF.

This clonotype appeared a few times. This sequence joins TRBV29-1 and TRBJ2-3, with 11 positions matching TRBD2. The CDR3 is 14 amino acids. Germline-derived CDR1 and CDR2 are SQVTM and ANQGSEA. J was trimmed by 4 bases and V by 8 bases; bases with no gene match: 8. The DNA of the CDR3 is TGCAGCTTTCGACTAGCGGGAAGGCCAGATACGCAGTATTTT. Amino acid sequence: CSFRLAGRPDTQYF.

In this sample, this clonotype turned up a few times. The chain recombines TRBV24-1 with TRBJ2-1, with D unresolved. The V end was cut by 4 bases, the J end by 10 bases, with 13 bases between. There are 13 residues in the CDR3. Looked up from germline, CDR1 is KGHDR and CDR2 is SFDVKD. The CDR3: CATSEVAPPEQFF. The CDR3 region has the DNA TGTGCCACCAGTGAGGTGGCCCCCCCGGAGCAGTTCTTC.

The chain links TRBV6-1 to TRBJ2-5, with 8 bases fitting TRBD1. This CDR3 is built from 13 residues. The trim removed 8 bases at V and 11 bases at J, leaving 13 bases unmatched. Germline-derived CDR1 and CDR2 are MNHNS and SASEGT. CDR3 bases: TGTGCCAGCCGTGGACAGGGAACTAAGGAGCAGTACTTC. Amino acid sequence: CASRGQGTKEQYF.

This clonotype came up a few times. One end of the junction varies from germline; a read error may be responsible. This chain links TRBV10-3 with TRBJ2-1, with D possibly being TRBD1 or TRBD2 (5 bases each). Germline assignment: CDR1 ENHRY and CDR2 SYGVKD. The CDR3 runs to 16 residues. The CDR3 DNA reads as TGTGCCATCAGTGTTAGAGAGGGGCGACGCTACGATGAGCAGTTCTTC. Protein sequence: CAISVREGRRYDEQFF.

V is TRBV20-1 and J is TRBJ2-1, with TRBD2 matching 9 bases. Trimming at V came to 6 bases and at J to 6 bases, leaving 12 bases not matched to a gene. The germline V gene has CDR1 DFQATT and CDR2 SNEGSKA (reference sequence). The CDR3 has 15 amino acids. In DNA, the CDR3 is TGCAGTGCACCTCCCGGGACTAGCCATCTCAATGAGCAGTTCTTC. Its translation is CSAPPGTSHLNEQFF.

Worth noting for this clonotype: The junction departs from the called germline gene at one end, perhaps through a read error. The J gene is TRBJ2-7, the V gene TRBV7-2; no reliable D call. Germline V lookup: CDR1 SGHTA, CDR2 FQGNSA. The CDR3 loop spans 11 amino acids. The DNA of the CDR3 is TGTGTCAGCAGCGATAACTACGAGCAGTACTTC. It encodes CVSSDNYEQYF. Using reference TRBV7-2 and TRBJ2-7 for the parts outside the CDR3, the full variable domain is GAGVSQSPSNKVTEKGKDVELRCDPISGHTALYWYRQSLGQGLEFLIYFQGNSAPDKSGLPSDRFSAERTGGSVSTLTIQRTQQEDSAVYLCVSSDNYEQYFGPGTRLTVT.

A few counts support this clonotype. The chain employs TRBV6-5 and TRBJ1-2; D is ambiguous. V was clipped by 4 bases and J by 7 bases, with 13 bases between them. This CDR3 has 13 residues. The V gene's germline CDR1 is MNHEY and CDR2 SVGAGI. In DNA form, the CDR3 reads TGTGCCAGCAGTTTCCGGACTGCCGCTGGCTACACCTTC. It specifies CASSFRTAAGYTF.

The chain links TRBV29-1 to TRBJ2-5, with 9 bases aligning to TRBD1. CDR3 length: 13 amino acids. V lost 5 bases to trimming and J lost 4 bases; unmatched junction nucleotides: 5. CDR1 is SQVTM and CDR2 is ANQGSEA in the germline V gene. This CDR3 is CSVPDRGGETQYF. The CDR3 DNA reads as TGCAGCGTTCCGGACAGGGGCGGAGAGACCCAGTACTTC.

This clonotype was seen a few times. V gene TRBV6-5 combines with J gene TRBJ1-3; no clear D. V was pared by 4 bases and J by 2 bases, with 6 bases between. This CDR3 is built from 13 residues. Germline V gene data show CDR1 as MNHEY and CDR2 as SVGAGI. The CDR3 sequence is CASSSLTGNTIYF. CDR3 in DNA: TGTGCCAGCAGTTCCTTGACTGGAAACACCATATATTTT.

The chain joins TRBV27 to TRBJ2-3; 9 nucleotides line up with TRBD1. Unmatched junction bases numbered 11, after V lost 5 bases and J lost 2 bases. CDR1 MNHEY and CDR2 SMNVEV come from the germline V gene (reference sequence). The CDR3 consists of 17 residues. CDR3 in DNA: TGTGCCAGCAGTCCCCTCAGGACAGGGGATTTCACAGATACGCAGTATTTT. This translates into CASSPLRTGDFTDTQYF.

The gene calls are TRBV6-1 and TRBJ2-1; 12 positions agree with TRBD2. After removal of 4 bases from V and 4 bases from J, the junction contained 5 bases not matched to a gene. CDR1 is MNHNS, CDR2 SASEGT, per germline. The CDR3 has 16 amino acids. The CDR3, as DNA: TGTGCCAGCAGTGCCCGACTAGCGGGAGTTTACAATGAGCAGTTCTTC. Translating gives CASSARLAGVYNEQFF.

The rearrangement joins TRBV7-8 to TRBJ2-1, with no clear D. V lost 3 bases, J lost 0 bases, and 12 bases lay in between. Germline values: CDR1 SGHVS, CDR2 FQNEAQ. This CDR3 contains 16 residues. CDR3 nucleotide sequence: TGTGCCAGCAGCTTCCTCGGCGGCCTCTCCTACAATGAGCAGTTCTTC. It specifies CASSFLGGLSYNEQFF.